The 20 T cell receptor beta chains presented below share a single source sample, sequenced in a study of blood T cell repertoires in COVID-19 (dated by TCRdb to the early 2020s). The library was produced with the immunoSEQ multiplex PCR assay. TCRdb re-hosts the immuneACCESS table, in-frame sequences only. Its copies lack some clones; in the studies checked, an unresolved V gene accounts for under half of them, and the cause for the rest is not known. The sample data list 100,000 or so clones, and around 87% of these were observed just once. The top ten hold 20% of the sample. What was sequenced was peripheral blood. The receptors shown here come from a human donor in a cohort sampled during active COVID-19.

This chain connects TRBV19 to TRBJ1-5; TRBD1 might be the D (5 bases). Per the germline V gene, CDR1 is LNHDA and CDR2 is SQIVND (reference sequence). V lost 3 bases and J lost 7, with 13 bases in between. CDR3 length: 14 amino acids. CDR3 in amino acids: CASSMVRGGQPQHF. The CDR3 DNA follows: TGTGCCAGTAGTATGGTAAGGGGAGGACAGCCCCAGCATTTT.

This chain connects TRBV27 to TRBJ1-2, with 7 positions matching TRBD1. The V segment lost 5 bases and the J segment 3 bases; nucleotides outside the gene matches: 12. Germline values: CDR1 MNHEY, CDR2 SMNVEV (reference sequence). This CDR3 spans 16 amino acids. CDR3 nucleotides: TGTGCCAGCAGTCCCGTCCCGGGACAGAGATACTATGGCTACACCTTC. It specifies CASSPVPGQRYYGYTF.

The gene calls are TRBV2 and TRBJ1-6, with no clear D. The CDR3 contains 14 residues. Germline lookup yields CDR1 SNHLY and CDR2 FYNNEI. V shed 1 base and J shed 9 bases, with 10 bases lying between them. CDR3 bases: TGTGCCAGCAGTGAAGGCCCCGGCGGTTCACCCCTCCACTTT. Amino acids: CASSEGPGGSPLHF.

There are a few counts of this clone. The chain is built from TRBV28 and TRBJ1-6; 9 bases fit TRBD1. With V trimmed by 4 bases and J by 7 bases, 5 bases remained unmatched. This CDR3 comprises 15 residues. Germline V gene data show CDR1 as MDHEN and CDR2 as SYDVKM. The CDR3 sequence is CASSWGDRENSPLHF. CDR3 DNA: TGTGCCAGCAGTTGGGGGGACAGGGAAAATTCACCCCTCCACTTT.

In its sample, this clone was seen a few times. The chain uses TRBV7-9 and TRBJ2-7; tentative D call: TRBD1 (6 bases). V lost 4 bases and J lost 0, with 13 bases in between. Germline V gene data show CDR1 as SEHNR and CDR2 as FQNEAQ (reference sequence). This CDR3 has 15 amino acids. This CDR3 is CASSSPGQSSYEQYF. The CDR3 nucleotides read TGTGCCAGCAGCTCACCGGGACAAAGCTCCTACGAGCAGTACTTC. The full variable domain, completed using reference TRBV7-9 and TRBJ2-7, is DTGVSQNPRHKITKRGQNVTFRCDPISEHNRLYWYRQTLGQGPEFLTYFQNEAQLEKSRLLSDRFSAERPKGSFSTLEIQRTEQGDSAMYLCASSSPGQSSYEQYFGPGTRLTVT.

The gene calls are TRBV7-3 and TRBJ2-2; the D gene is possibly TRBD2 (5 bases). The germline V and J ends were trimmed by 5 bases and 0 bases, with 13 bases remaining between them. This CDR3 has 16 residues. In germline, CDR1 is SGHTA, CDR2 FQGTGA. CDR3 region: CASSRPGGANTGELFF. CDR3 in DNA: TGTGCCAGCAGCCGCCCCGGAGGTGCGAACACCGGGGAGCTGTTTTTT.

The chain is built from TRBV27 and TRBJ1-2, with 8 bases lining up with TRBD1. This CDR3 region has 19 residues. The germline V gene has CDR1 MNHEY and CDR2 SMNVEV (reference sequence). The V and J ends lost 1 base and 4 bases, in that order; junction bases with no gene match: 17. The CDR3 reads CASSLLAVGQGSVVYGYTF. The CDR3, as DNA: TGTGCCAGCAGTTTATTAGCGGTAGGACAGGGAAGTGTGGTCTATGGCTACACCTTC.

V and J are TRBV18 and TRBJ2-3; 7 nucleotides match TRBD2. The CDR3 covers 16 residues. V gave up 2 bases and J gave up 4 bases; unmatched junction bases: 9. Per the germline V gene, CDR1 is KGHSH and CDR2 is LQKENI. The CDR3 region is CASSPWDPGRPDTQYF. The CDR3 region has the DNA TGTGCCAGCTCACCATGGGACCCCGGGAGGCCAGATACGCAGTATTTT. The complete variable domain, with remaining parts taken from reference TRBV18 and TRBJ2-3, reads NAGVMQNPRHLVRRRGQEARLRCSPMKGHSHVYWYRQLPEEGLKFMVYLQKENIIDESGMPKERFSAEFPKEGPSILRIQQVVRGDSAAYFCASSPWDPGRPDTQYFGPGTRLTVL.

The chain recombines TRBV4-1 with TRBJ2-3, with 7 bases matching TRBD2. Germline CDR1 reads MGHRA; CDR2 reads YSYEKL. Trimming at V came to 0 bases and at J to 4 bases, leaving 7 bases not matched to a gene. The CDR3 is 16 residues long. The CDR3 coding sequence is TGCGCCAGCAGCCAAGATTTACGGGGGGTCCCAGATACGCAGTATTTT. This codes for CASSQDLRGVPDTQYF.

V usage is TRBV9 and J usage is TRBJ2-7; possibly TRBD2 for D (6 bases). CDR3 size: 13 residues. Germline-derived CDR1 and CDR2 are SGDLS and YYNGEE. Trimming took off 4 bases at V and 6 bases at J, with 14 bases between the two ends. Here the CDR3 DNA reads TGTGCCAGCAGCCCCCGCCGGGAGAGCGAGCAGTACTTC. The encoded protein is CASSPRRESEQYF.

V usage is TRBV9 and J usage is TRBJ2-5; D is possibly TRBD2 (6 bases). CDR3 length: 15 amino acids. The V gene lost 1 base and the J gene lost 5 bases, with 15 bases spanning the gap. Germline-derived CDR1 and CDR2 are SGDLS and YYNGEE. The CDR3 DNA is TGTGCCAGCAGCGTACACGGGGGAGGAGGGGAGACCCAGTACTTC. This gives the protein CASSVHGGGGETQYF. The full variable domain, with the rest looked up from reference TRBV9 and TRBJ2-5, is DSGVTQTPKHLITATGQRVTLRCSPRSGDLSVYWYQQSLDQGLQFLIQYYNGEERAKGNILERFSAQQFPDLHSELNLSSLELGDSALYFCASSVHGGGGETQYFGPGTRLLVL.

The genes are TRBV5-1 and TRBJ2-1; tentatively, D is TRBD2 (5 bases). Trimming took 1 base from V and 2 from J, leaving 19 bases between them. Germline V gene data show CDR1 as SGHRS and CDR2 as YFSETQ. This CDR3 has 18 residues. CDR3 in amino acids: CASSLRRRSAVTYNEQFF. The CDR3, as DNA: TGCGCCAGCAGCTTGAGGAGAAGGTCAGCGGTTACCTACAATGAGCAGTTCTTC.

The chain has TRBV19 and TRBJ1-2; 7 bases align to TRBD1. Trimming removed 8 bases from V and 8 bases from J; junction bases left unmatched: 8. Germline V gene sequence: CDR1 LNHDA, CDR2 SQIVND (reference sequence). This CDR3 has 12 residues. The CDR3 protein is CASGIQGYGYTF. The CDR3 nucleotides are TGTGCCAGTGGAATACAGGGGTACGGCTACACCTTC.

J is TRBJ2-1 and V is TRBV19, with a weak D call TRBD2 (6 bases). This CDR3 contains 15 residues. Deletions cut 3 bases from V and 4 bases from J, with 13 bases between. Germline V gives CDR1 LNHDA, CDR2 SQIVND (reference sequence). CDR3 sequence: CASSIYAGPYNEQFF. In DNA, the CDR3 is TGTGCCAGTAGTATTTATGCGGGACCGTACAATGAGCAGTTCTTC. The complete variable domain, with remaining parts taken from reference TRBV19 and TRBJ2-1, reads DGGITQSPKYLFRKEGQNVTLSCEQNLNHDAMYWYRQDPGQGLRLIYYSQIVNDFQKGDIAEGYSVSREKKESFPLTVTSAQKNPTAFYLCASSIYAGPYNEQFFGPGTRLTVL.

The chain has TRBV29-1 and TRBJ1-1, with 9 bases lining up with TRBD1. Per germline, CDR1 SQVTM and CDR2 ANQGSEA. This CDR3 has 13 residues. V shed 7 bases and J 10 bases; nucleotides not matched to a gene: 13. The CDR3 DNA reads TGCAGCGCGTTCACAGGGGGCGAGCGTGTAGCTTTCTTT. As protein: CSAFTGGERVAFF.

The chain joins TRBV7-8 to TRBJ2-2, with 8 positions matching TRBD2. CDR1 and CDR2 (germline): SGHVS, FQNEAQ. This CDR3 spans 15 amino acids. The J segment lost 6 bases and the V segment lost 2 bases, leaving 5 bases of the junction unmatched. The CDR3 DNA reads as TGTGCCAGCAGCTTATTATCGGGAGGGCCCGGGGAGCTGTTTTTT. Its protein is CASSLLSGGPGELFF.

The J gene is TRBJ2-6, the V gene TRBV5-6, with 7 bases that match TRBD2. The length of the CDR3 is 19 residues. Germline loops: CDR1 SGHDT, CDR2 YYEEEE. With 6 bases clipped from V and 0 bases from J, the junction kept 15 bases outside the gene matches. CDR3 in amino acids: CASTGGGGRFRSGANVLTF. The CDR3 region has the DNA TGTGCCAGCACGGGCGGGGGAGGGAGATTTCGCTCTGGGGCCAACGTCCTGACTTTC.

This chain links TRBV6-6 with TRBJ2-1; the D gene is possibly TRBD1 (6 bases). V shed 5 bases and J shed 0 bases, with 11 bases lying between them. Germline V gene lookup returns CDR1 MNHNY and CDR2 SVGAGI (reference sequence). The CDR3 loop spans 15 amino acids. CDR3 in DNA: TGTGCCAGCAGTGCCCAGGGGAGCTCCTACAATGAGCAGTTCTTC. This codes for CASSAQGSSYNEQFF.

J is TRBJ1-2 and V is TRBV11-2; 8 nucleotides agree with TRBD1. The length of the CDR3 is 13 residues. The germline V gene has CDR1 SGHAT and CDR2 FQNNGV. Unmatched junction bases numbered 5, after V lost 5 bases and J lost 6 bases. CDR3 bases: TGTGCCAGCAGCCAGGACAGGGTCAATGGCTACACCTTC. This codes for CASSQDRVNGYTF.

The chain uses TRBV19 and TRBJ1-2, with TRBD1 identical over 7 bases. The ends lost 5 bases at V and 4 bases at J; junction bases unmatched: 7. This CDR3 is built from 14 residues. CDR1 is LNHDA, CDR2 SQIVND, per germline (reference sequence). The CDR3 nucleotides read TGTGCCAGTAGTGAATACCGGGACAGCTATGGCTACACCTTC. Encoded protein: CASSEYRDSYGYTF.